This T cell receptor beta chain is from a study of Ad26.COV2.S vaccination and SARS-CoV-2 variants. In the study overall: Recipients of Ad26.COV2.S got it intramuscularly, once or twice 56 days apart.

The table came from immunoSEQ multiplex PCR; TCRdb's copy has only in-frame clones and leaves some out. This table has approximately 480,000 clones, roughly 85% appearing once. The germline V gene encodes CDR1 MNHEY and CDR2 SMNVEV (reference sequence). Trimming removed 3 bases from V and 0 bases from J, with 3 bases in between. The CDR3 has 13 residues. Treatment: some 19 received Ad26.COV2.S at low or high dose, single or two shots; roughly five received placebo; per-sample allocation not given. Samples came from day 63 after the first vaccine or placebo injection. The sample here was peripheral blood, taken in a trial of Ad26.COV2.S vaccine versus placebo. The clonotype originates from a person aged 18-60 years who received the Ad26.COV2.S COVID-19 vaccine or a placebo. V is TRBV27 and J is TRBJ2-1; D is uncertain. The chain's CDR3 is CASSFVSYNEQFF. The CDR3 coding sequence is TGTGCCAGCAGTTTTGTCTCCTACAATGAGCAGTTCTTC.